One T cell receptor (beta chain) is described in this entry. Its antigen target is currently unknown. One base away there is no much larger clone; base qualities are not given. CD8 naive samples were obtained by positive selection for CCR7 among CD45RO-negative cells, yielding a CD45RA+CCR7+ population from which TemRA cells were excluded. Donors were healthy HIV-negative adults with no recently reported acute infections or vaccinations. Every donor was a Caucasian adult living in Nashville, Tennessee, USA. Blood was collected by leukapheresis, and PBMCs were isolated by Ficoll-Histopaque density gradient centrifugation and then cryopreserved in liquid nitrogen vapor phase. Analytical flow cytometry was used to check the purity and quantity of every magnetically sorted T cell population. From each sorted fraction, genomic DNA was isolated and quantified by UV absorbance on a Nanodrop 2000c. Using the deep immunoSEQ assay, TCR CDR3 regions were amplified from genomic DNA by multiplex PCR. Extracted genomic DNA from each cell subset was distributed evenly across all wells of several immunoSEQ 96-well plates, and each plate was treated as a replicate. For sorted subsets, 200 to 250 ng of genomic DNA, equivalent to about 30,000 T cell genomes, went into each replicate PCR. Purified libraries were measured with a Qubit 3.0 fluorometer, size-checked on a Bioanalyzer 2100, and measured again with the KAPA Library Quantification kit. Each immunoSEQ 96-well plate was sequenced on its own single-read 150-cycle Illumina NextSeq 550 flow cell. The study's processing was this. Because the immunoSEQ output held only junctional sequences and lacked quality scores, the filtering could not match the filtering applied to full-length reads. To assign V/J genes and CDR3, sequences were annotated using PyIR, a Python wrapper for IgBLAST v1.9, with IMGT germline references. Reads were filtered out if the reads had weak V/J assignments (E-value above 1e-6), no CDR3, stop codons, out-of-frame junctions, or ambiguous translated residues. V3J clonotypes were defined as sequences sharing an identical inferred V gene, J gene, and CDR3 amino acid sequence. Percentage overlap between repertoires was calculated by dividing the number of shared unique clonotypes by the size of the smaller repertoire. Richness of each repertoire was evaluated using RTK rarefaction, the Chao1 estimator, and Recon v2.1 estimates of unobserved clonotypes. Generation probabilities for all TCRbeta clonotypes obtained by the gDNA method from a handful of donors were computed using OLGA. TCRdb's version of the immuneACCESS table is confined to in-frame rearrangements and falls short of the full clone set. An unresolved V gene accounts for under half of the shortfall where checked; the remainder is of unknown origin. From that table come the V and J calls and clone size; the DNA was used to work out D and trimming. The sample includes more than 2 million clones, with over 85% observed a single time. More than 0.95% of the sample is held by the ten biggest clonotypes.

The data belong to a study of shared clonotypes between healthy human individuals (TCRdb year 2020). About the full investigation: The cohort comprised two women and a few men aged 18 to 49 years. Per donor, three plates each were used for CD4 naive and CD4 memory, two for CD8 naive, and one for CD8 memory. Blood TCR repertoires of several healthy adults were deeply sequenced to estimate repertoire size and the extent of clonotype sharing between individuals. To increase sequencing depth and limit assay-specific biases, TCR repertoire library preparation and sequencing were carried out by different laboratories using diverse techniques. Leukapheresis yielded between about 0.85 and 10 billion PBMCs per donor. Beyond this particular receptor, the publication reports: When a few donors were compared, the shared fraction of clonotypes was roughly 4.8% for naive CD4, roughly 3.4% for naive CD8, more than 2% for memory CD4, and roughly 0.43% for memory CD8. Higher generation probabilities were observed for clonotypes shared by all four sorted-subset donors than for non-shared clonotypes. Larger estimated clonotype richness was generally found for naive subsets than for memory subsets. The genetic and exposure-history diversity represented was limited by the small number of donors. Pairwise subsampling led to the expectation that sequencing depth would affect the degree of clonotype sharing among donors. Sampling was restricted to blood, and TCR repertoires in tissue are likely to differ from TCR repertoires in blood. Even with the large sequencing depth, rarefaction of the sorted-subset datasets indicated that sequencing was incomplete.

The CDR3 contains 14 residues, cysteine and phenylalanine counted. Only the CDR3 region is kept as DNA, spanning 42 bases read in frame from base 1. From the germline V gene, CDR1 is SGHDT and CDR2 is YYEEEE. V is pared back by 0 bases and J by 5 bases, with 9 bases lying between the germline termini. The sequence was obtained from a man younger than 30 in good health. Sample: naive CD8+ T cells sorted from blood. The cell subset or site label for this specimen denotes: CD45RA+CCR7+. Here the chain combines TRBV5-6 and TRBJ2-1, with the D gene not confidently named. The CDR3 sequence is CASSLEVRDNEQFF. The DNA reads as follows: TGTGCCAGCAGCTTGGAGGTCAGAGACAATGAGCAGTTCTTC.